The present T cell receptor beta chain was sequenced within a study of shared clonotypes between healthy human individuals. Each PCR replicate from the sorted subsets contained 200 to 250 ng DNA, which is 25,000 to 30,000 T cell genomes. Clones were read by immunoSEQ multiplex PCR, and TCRdb kept only the in-frame ones, dropping some. The sample has 2 million to 3 million clones; approximately 93% are singletons. The sequence derives from a man aged 18 to 29 in good health. Some clones in this sample may be carry-over from other donors' samples. Sequencing was done on a sample of naive CD4+ T cells from PBMCs. As to subset: CD45RA+ positively selected.

The CDR3 loop is CASSFSGINGNEQFF. The CDR3 coding sequence is TGTGCCAGCAGTTTCAGCGGGATAAACGGGAATGAGCAGTTCTTC. This chain links TRBV11-3 with TRBJ2-1, with 7 bases lining up with TRBD2. V was clipped by 6 bases and J by 7 bases; unmatched bases: 12. The length of the CDR3 is 15 residues. CDR1 is SGHNT, CDR2 YENEEA, per germline.